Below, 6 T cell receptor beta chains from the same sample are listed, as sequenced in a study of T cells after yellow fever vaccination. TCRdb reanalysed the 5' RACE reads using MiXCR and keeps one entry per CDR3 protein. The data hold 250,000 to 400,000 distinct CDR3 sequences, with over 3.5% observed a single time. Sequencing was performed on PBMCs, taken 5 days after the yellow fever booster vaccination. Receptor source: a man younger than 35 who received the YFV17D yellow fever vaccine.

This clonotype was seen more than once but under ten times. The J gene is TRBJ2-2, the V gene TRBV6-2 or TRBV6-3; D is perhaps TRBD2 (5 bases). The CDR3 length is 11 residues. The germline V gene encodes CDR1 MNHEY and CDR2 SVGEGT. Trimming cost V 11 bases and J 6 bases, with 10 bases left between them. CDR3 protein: CACDYPGELFF. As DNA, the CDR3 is TGTGCCTGCGACTATCCCGGGGAGCTGTTTTTT.

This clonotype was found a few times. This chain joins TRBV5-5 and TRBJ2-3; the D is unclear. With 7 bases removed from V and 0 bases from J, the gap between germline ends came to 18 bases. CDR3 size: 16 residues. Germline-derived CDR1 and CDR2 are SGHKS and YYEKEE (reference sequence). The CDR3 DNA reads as TGTGCCAGCCACCCGATGGGCTCAATGAGCACAGATACGCAGTATTTT. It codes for CASHPMGSMSTDTQYF. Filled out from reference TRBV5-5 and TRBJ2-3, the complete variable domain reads DAGVTQSPTHLIKTRGQQVTLRCSPISGHKSVSWYQQVLGQGPQFIFQYYEKEERGRGNFPDRFSARQFPNYSSELNVNALLLGDSALYLCASHPMGSMSTDTQYFGPGTRLTVL.

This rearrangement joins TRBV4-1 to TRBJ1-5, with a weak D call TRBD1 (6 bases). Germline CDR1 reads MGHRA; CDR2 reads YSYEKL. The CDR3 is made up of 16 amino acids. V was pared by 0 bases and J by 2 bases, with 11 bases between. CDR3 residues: CASSQEAGAGNQPQHF. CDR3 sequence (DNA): TGCGCCAGCAGCCAAGAGGCAGGGGCTGGCAATCAGCCCCAGCATTTT.

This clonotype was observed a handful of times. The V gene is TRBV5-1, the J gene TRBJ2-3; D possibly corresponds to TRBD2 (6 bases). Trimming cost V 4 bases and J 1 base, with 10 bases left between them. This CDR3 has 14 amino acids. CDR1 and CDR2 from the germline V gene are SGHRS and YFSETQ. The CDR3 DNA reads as TGCGCCAGCAGCGTGCGGGACGGCACAGATACGCAGTATTTT. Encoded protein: CASSVRDGTDTQYF. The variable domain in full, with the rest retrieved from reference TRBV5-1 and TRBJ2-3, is KAGVTQTPRYLIKTRGQQVTLSCSPISGHRSVSWYQQTPGQGLQFLFEYFSETQRNKGNFPGRFSGRQFSNSRSEMNVSTLELGDSALYLCASSVRDGTDTQYFGPGTRLTVL.

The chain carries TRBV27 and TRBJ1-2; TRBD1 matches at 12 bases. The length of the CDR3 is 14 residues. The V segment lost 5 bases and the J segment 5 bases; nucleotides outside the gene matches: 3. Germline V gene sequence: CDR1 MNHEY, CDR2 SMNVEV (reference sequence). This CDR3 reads CASSGDRGLYGYTF. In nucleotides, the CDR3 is TGTGCCAGCAGTGGGGACAGGGGGCTTTATGGCTACACCTTC.

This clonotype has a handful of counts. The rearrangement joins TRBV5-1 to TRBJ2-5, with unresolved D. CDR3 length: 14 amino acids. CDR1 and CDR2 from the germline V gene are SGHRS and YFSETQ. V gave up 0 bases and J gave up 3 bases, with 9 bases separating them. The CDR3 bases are TGCGCCAGCAGCTTGGGGCAGTTAGAAGAGACCCAGTACTTC. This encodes CASSLGQLEETQYF.